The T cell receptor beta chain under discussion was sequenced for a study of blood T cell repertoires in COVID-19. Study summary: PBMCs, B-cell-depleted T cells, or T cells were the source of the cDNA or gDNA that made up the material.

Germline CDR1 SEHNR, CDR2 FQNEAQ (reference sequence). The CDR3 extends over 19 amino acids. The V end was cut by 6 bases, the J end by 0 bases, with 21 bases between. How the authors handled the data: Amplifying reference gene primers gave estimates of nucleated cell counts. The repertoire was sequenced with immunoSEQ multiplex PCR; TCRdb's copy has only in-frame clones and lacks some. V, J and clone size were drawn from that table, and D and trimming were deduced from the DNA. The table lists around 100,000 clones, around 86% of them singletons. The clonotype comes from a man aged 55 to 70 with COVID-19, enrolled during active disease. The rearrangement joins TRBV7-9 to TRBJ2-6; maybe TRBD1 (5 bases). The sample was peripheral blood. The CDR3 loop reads CASRPTATYTLSGANVLTF. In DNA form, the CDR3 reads TGTGCCAGCAGGCCGACAGCGACGTATACCCTCTCTGGGGCCAACGTCCTGACTTTC. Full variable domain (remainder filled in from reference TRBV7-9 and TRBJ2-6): DTGVSQNPRHKITKRGQNVTFRCDPISEHNRLYWYRQTLGQGPEFLTYFQNEAQLEKSRLLSDRFSAERPKGSFSTLEIQRTEQGDSAMYLCASRPTATYTLSGANVLTFGAGSRLTVL.